This T cell receptor (beta chain) was recovered during a study of CD8+CD57+ T cells in acquired aplastic anemia. About the study: The mean DNA yield obtained from sorted CD4+ and CD8+ cells came to approximately 3.2 ug. Study-wide results and caveats: Patients and controls had in common twenty-nine CD8+ CDR3 sequences.

Using genomic DNA as the template, TCR beta VDJ and CDR3 profiling was carried out. TCRdb itself ran the reads through MiXCR, one entry per CDR3 protein. The repertoire holds around 250,000 distinct CDR3 sequences, with 56% as singletons. This clonotype was counted ten times or more. The antigen is unknown. From germline, CDR1 is KGHDR and CDR2 SFDVKD. CDR3 length equals 16 residues. V lost 1 base and J lost 4, with 14 bases in between. This clonotype was sampled from a human donor with severe aplastic anemia or a healthy control (not recorded which). Specimen: sorted CD4+, CD8+, or CD8+CD57+ T cells (not recorded which) from PBMCs. This chain connects TRBV24-1 to TRBJ2-3, with D possibly being TRBD2 (5 bases). In DNA, the CDR3 is TGTGCCACCAGTGATTTTTCCGGGGTAGGGTCAGATACGCAGTATTTT. This encodes CATSDFSGVGSDTQYF.